A single TCR beta chain is shown here with its context. Its antigen is unidentified. Only in-frame clones appear in the TCRdb table, and some are missing; sequencing was by immunoSEQ multiplex PCR. The sample shows more than 2 million clones, roughly 93% of them seen only once. The sample is drawn from a study of shared clonotypes between healthy human individuals. Study observations and caveats: Generation probability values for non-shared clonotypes were lower than those for clonotypes shared by all four donors.

CD8 cells classed as naive were CD45RO-negative and positively selected for CCR7, excluding terminally differentiated effector memory CD45RA+ cells. The CDR3 consists of 15 residues. Trimming left V 4 bases short and J 0 bases short, with 10 bases between. Per the germline V gene, CDR1 is MGHRA and CDR2 is YSYEKL. The sample taken for sequencing was naive CD8+ T cells from PBMCs. The TCR was taken from a man aged 18 to 29 in good health. Some clones in this sample may be carry-over from other donors' samples. This rearrangement joins TRBV4-1 to TRBJ1-3; D is ambiguous. Written as DNA, the CDR3 is TGCGCCAGCAGCCCACTGCGGAGCTCTGGAAACACCATATATTTT. This sequence encodes CASSPLRSSGNTIYF.